This T cell receptor (beta chain) was sequenced for a study of blood T cell repertoires in COVID-19. For the study at large: COVID-19 samples, acute and convalescent, were from the United States, Italy and Spain.

Per the original methods: Amplification from reference gene primers served as the basis for estimated nucleated cell counts. Sequenced by immunoSEQ multiplex PCR; TCRdb stores in-frame clones only, minus some. The DNA was the basis for D and trimming; V, J and clone size are from that table. The data show about 170,000 clones, approximately 91% seen once. This CDR3 is 17 amino acids long. Germline lookup yields CDR1 SGDLS and CDR2 YYNGEE. V lost 3 bases to trimming and J lost 5 bases, with 20 bases between them. What was sequenced was peripheral blood. V is TRBV9 and J is TRBJ2-2, with a tentative D call TRBD1 (5 bases). This TCR was sampled from a man younger than 30 with COVID-19, enrolled during active disease. The CDR3 DNA sequence: TGTGCCAGCAGCGCCTTCGGCAGGGTTGGAAGGACCGGGGAGCTGTTTTTT. This translates into CASSAFGRVGRTGELFF.